This record looks at one T cell receptor beta chain sequence and its context. Its antigen is not identified. The sample originates from a study of graft-versus-host responses after intestinal transplantation. General study findings and limits: Investigators detected GvH clones in recipient marrow, with some emerging earlier in ileum or blood. Declining HvG levels early post-transplant were linked to peak circulating GvH clone levels.

The germline gives CDR1 MNHEY, CDR2 SMNVEV (reference sequence). The V end was cut by 6 bases, the J end by 5 bases, with 13 bases between. This CDR3 has 14 residues. Some clones are missing from TCRdb's copy, which holds only in-frame ones; the method was immunoSEQ multiplex PCR. The profile covers approximately 88,000 clones, with about 90% appearing a single time and nearly 0.11% taken by the ten largest. The sequenced sample was unstimulated CD4+ T cells sorted from spleen or lymph node cells, obtained before intestinal transplant. The receptor comes from a human donor who received an intestinal transplant. The J gene is TRBJ1-4, the V gene TRBV27; D unclear. Written as DNA, the CDR3 is TGTGCCAGCAGGGCCGCCCACATCAATGAAAAACTGTTTTTT. Protein product: CASRAAHINEKLFF.